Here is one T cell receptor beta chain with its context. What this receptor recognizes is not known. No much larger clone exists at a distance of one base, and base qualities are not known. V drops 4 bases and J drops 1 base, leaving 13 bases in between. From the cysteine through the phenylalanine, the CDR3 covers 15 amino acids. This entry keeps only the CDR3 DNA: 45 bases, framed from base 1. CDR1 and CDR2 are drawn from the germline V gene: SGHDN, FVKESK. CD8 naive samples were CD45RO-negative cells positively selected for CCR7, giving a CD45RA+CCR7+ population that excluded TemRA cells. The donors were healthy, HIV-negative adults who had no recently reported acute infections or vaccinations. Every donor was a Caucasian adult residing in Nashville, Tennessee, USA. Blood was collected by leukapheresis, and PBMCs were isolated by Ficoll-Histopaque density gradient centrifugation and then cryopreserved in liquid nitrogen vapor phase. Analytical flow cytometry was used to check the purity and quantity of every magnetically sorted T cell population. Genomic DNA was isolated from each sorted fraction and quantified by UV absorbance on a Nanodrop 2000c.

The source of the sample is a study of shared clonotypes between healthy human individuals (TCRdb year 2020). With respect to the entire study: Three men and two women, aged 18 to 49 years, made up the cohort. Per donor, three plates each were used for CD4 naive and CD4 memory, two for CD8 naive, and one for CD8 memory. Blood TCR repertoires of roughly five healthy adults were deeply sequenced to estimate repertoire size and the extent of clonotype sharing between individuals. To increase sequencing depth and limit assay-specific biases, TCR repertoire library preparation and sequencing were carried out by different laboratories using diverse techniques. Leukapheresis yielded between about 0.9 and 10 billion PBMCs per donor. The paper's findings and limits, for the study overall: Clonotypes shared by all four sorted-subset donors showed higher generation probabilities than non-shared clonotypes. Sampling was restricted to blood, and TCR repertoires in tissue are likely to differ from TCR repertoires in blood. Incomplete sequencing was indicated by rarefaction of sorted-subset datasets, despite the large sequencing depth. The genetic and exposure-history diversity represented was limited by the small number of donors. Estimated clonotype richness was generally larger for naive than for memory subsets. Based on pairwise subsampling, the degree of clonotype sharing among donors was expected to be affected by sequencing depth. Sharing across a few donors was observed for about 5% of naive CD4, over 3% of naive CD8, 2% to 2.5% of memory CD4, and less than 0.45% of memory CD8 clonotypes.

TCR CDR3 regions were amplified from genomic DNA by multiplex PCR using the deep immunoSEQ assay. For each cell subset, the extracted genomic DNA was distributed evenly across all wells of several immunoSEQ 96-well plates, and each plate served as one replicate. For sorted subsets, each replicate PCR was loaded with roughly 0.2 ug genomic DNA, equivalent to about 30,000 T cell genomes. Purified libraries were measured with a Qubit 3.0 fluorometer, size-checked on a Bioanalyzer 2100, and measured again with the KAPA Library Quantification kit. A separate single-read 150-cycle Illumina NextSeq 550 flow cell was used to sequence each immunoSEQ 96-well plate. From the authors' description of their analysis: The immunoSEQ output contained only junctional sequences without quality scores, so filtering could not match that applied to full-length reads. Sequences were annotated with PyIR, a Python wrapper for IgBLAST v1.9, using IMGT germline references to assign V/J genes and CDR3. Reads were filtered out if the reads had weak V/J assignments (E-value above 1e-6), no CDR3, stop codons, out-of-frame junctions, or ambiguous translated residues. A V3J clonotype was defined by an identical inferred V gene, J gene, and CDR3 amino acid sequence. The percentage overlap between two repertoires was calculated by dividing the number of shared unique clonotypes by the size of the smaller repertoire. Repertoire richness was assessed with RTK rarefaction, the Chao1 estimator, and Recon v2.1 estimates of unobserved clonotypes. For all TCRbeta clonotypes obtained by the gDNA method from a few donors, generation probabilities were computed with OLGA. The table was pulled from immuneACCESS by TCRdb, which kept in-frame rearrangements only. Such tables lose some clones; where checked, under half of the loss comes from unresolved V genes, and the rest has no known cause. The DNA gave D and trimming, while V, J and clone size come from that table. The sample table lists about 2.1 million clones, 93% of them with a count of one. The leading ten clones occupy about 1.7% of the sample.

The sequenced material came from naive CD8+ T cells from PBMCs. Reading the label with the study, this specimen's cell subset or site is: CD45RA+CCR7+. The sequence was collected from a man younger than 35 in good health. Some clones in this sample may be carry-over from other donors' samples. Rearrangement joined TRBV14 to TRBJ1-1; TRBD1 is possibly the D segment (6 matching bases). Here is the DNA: TGTGCCAGCAGCCCGCCGGGACACTCGAACACTGAAGCTTTCTTT. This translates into CASSPPGHSNTEAFF.